This T cell receptor beta chain emerged from a study of blood T cells in healthy people across ages. Study-wide points: Compared with aged donors, long-lived donors showed fewer expanded clones, suggesting selection.

As regards this clonotype: Its specificity is unknown.

A minimum of 7 million PBMCs was isolated per sample. The germline V gene encodes CDR1 DFQATT and CDR2 SNEGSKA (reference sequence). Trimming cost V 0 bases and J 1 base, with 9 bases left between them. The CDR3 has 14 residues. A J-beta primer mix and a sample-barcoded 5' primer were used in a second PCR of about 6 to 12 cycles. A single record per CDR3 protein comes from TCRdb applying MiXCR to the 5' RACE reads. The sample has 1.5 million to 2 million distinct CDR3 sequences, roughly 28% seen once. Sequencing was performed on blood. This chain links TRBV20-1 with TRBJ2-5; D gene ambiguous. The sequence was obtained from a young woman in good health. The CDR3 loop is CSARDQHSQETQYF. DNA of the CDR3: TGCAGTGCTAGAGATCAGCACAGCCAAGAGACCCAGTACTTC.